This T cell receptor beta chain was sequenced in a study of blood T cell repertoires in COVID-19. Study-wide background: Donors in the United States, Italy and Spain gave samples during acute or convalescent COVID-19. PBMCs, B-cell-depleted T cells, or T cells provided the cDNA or gDNA that made up the material.

The germline V gene has CDR1 SNHLY and CDR2 FYNNEI. Trimming cost V 8 bases and J 4 bases; bases outside gene matches: 10. The CDR3 spans 15 residues. In the original workflow: Reference gene primers were amplified, and this amplification served to estimate nucleated cell counts. Data came from immunoSEQ multiplex PCR; TCRdb stores just in-frame clones and leaves some out. V, J and clone size are those of that table, while D and trimming were read from the DNA. This table holds 50,000 to 65,000 clones, about 86% found once. Specimen: peripheral blood. The TCR comes from a middle-aged man with acute or convalescent COVID-19. V is TRBV2 and J is TRBJ2-5, with 10 bases lining up with TRBD2. This chain's CDR3 is CASQISGGAVETQYF. In DNA, the CDR3 is TGTGCCAGCCAGATAAGCGGGGGGGCCGTAGAGACCCAGTACTTC. The variable domain in full, completed from reference TRBV2 and TRBJ2-5, reads EPEVTQTPSHQVTQMGQEVILRCVPISNHLYFYWYRQILGQKVEFLVSFYNNEISEKSEIFDDQFSVERPDGSNFTLKIRSTKLEDSAMYFCASQISGGAVETQYFGPGTRLLVL.